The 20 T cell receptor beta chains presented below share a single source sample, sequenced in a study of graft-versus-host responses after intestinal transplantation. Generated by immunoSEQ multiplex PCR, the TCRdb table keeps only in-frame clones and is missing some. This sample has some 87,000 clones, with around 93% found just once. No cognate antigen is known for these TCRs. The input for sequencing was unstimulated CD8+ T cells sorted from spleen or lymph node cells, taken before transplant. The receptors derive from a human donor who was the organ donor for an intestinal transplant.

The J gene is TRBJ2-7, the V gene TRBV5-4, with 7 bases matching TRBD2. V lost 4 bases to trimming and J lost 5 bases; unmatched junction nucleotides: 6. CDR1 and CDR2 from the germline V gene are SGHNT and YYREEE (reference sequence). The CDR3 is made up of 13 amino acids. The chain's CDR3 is CASSPGGGDEQYF. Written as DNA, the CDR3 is TGTGCCAGCAGCCCGGGCGGGGGTGACGAGCAGTACTTC.

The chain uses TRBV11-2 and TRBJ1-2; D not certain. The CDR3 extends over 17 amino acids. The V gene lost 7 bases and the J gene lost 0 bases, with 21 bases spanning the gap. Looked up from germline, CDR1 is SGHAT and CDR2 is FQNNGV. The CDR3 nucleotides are TGTGCCAGCACCTCATTACCCGCAGTCTCCCCTAACTATGGCTACACCTTC. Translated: CASTSLPAVSPNYGYTF.

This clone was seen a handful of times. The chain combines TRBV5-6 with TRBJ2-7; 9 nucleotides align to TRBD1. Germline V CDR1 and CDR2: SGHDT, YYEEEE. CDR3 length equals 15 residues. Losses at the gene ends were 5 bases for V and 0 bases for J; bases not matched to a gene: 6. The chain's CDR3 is CASRGDRDSSYEQYF. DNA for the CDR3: TGTGCCAGCAGGGGGGACAGGGACAGCTCCTACGAGCAGTACTTC. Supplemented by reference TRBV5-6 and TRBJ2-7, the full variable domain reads DAGVTQSPTHLIKTRGQQVTLRCSPKSGHDTVSWYQQALGQGPQFIFQYYEEEERQRGNFPDRFSGHQFPNYSSELNVNALLLGDSALYLCASRGDRDSSYEQYFGPGTRLTVT.

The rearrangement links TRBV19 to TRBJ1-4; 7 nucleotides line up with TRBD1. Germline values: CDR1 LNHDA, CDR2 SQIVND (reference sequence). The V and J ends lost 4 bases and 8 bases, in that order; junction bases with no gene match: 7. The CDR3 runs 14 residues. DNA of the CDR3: TGTGCCAGTAGTAGGACAGGTCGGAGCGAAAAACTGTTTTTT. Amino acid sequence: CASSRTGRSEKLFF.

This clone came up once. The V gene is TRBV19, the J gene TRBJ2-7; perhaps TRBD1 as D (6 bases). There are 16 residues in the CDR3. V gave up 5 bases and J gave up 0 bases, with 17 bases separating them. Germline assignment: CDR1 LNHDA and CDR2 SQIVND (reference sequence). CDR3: CASSPPRDTDSYEQYF. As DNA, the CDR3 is TGTGCCAGTAGTCCCCCCCGGGACACCGACTCCTACGAGCAGTACTTC.

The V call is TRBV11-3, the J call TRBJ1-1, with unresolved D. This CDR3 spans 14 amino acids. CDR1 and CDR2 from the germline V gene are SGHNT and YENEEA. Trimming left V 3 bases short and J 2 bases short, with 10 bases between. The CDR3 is CASSLLQTNTEAFF. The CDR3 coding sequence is TGTGCCAGCAGCTTGCTACAGACCAACACTGAAGCTTTCTTT.

The CDR3 here is CAPPPRQGLSNEKLFF. DNA for the CDR3: TGTGCCCCACCCCCTCGACAGGGGTTGTCTAATGAAAAACTGTTTTTT. The genes are TRBV11-3 and TRBJ1-4; 8 positions agree with TRBD1. CDR3 length equals 16 residues. V was clipped by 11 bases and J by 3 bases; unmatched bases: 14. The germline CDR1 and CDR2 sequences are SGHNT and YENEEA.

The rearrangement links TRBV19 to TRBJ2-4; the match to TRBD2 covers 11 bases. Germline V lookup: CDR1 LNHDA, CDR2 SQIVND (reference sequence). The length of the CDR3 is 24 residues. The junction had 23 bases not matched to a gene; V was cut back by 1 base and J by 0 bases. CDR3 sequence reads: CASSIVRGTKEETSGMRAKNIQYF. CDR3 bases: TGTGCCAGTAGTATAGTTCGGGGGACTAAAGAAGAGACTAGCGGGATGAGAGCCAAAAACATTCAGTACTTC.

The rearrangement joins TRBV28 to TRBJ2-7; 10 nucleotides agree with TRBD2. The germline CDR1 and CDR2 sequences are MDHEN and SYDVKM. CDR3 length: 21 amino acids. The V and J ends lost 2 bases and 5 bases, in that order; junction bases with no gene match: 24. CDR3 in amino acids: CASSLTLGLASGSPMTHEQYF. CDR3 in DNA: TGTGCCAGCAGTTTAACCTTAGGGCTGGCTAGCGGGAGCCCCATGACCCACGAGCAGTACTTC. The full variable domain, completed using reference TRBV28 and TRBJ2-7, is DVKVTQSSRYLVKRTGEKVFLECVQDMDHENMFWYRQDPGLGLRLIYFSYDVKMKEKGDIPEGYSVSREKKERFSLILESASTNQTSMYLCASSLTLGLASGSPMTHEQYFGPGTRLTVT.

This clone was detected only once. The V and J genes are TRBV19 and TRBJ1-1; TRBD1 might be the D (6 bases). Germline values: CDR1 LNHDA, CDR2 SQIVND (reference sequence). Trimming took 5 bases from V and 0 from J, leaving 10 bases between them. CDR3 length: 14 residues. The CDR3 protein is CASSLGQMNTEAFF. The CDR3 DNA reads TGTGCCAGTAGTTTAGGACAGATGAACACTGAAGCTTTCTTT.

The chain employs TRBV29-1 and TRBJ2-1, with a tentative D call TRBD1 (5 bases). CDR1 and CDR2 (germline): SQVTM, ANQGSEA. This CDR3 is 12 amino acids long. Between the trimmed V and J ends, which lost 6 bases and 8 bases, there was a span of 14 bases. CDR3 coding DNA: TGCAGCGTACGCAGGGTTTCAGATGAGCAGTTCTTC. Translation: CSVRRVSDEQFF.

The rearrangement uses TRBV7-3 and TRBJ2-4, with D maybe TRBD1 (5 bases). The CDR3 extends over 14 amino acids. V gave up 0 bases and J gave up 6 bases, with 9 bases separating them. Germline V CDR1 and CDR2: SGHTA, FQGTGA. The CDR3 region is CASSLTGRGNIQYF. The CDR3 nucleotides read TGTGCCAGCAGCTTAACGGGGCGCGGAAACATTCAGTACTTC. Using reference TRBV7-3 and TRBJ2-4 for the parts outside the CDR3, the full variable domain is GAGVSQTPSNKVTEKGKYVELRCDPISGHTALYWYRQSLGQGPEFLIYFQGTGAADDSGLPNDRFFAVRPEGSVSTLKIQRTERGDSAVYLCASSLTGRGNIQYFGAGTRLSVL.

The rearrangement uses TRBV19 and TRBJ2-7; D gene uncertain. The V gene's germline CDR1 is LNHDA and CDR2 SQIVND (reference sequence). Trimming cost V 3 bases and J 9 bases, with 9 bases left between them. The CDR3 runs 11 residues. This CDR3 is CASSIDTRQYF. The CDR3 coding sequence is TGTGCCAGTAGTATTGATACTCGGCAGTACTTC.

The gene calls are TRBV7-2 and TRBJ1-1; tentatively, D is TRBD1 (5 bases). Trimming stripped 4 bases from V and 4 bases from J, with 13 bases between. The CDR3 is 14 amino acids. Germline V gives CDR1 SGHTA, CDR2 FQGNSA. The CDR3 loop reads CASSSHAGVTEAFF. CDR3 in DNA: TGTGCCAGCAGCTCCCATGCGGGGGTCACTGAAGCTTTCTTT.

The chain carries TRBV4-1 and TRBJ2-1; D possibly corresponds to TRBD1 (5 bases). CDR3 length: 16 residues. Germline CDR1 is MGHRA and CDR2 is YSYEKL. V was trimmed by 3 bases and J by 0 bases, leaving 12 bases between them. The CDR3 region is CASSHRRQSSYNEQFF. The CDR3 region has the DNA TGCGCCAGCAGCCACAGAAGACAGAGCTCCTACAATGAGCAGTTCTTC.

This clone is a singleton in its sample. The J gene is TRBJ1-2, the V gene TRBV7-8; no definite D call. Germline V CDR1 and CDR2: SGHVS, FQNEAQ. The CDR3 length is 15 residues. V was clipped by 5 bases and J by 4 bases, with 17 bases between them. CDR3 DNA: TGTGCCAGCAGCCCTGAAGGGAGAGCAATCTATGGCTACACCTTC. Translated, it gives CASSPEGRAIYGYTF.

Here the CDR3 reads CASSHYWDSSDGGGYTF. In nucleotides, the CDR3 is TGTGCCAGCAGCCACTATTGGGACAGCTCCGATGGTGGTGGCTACACCTTC. The J gene is TRBJ1-2, the V gene TRBV7-8; TRBD1 aligns across 7 bases. Germline trimming cut 5 bases from V and 7 bases from J; bases unmatched to any gene: 19. CDR3 length: 17 amino acids. The germline CDR1 and CDR2 sequences are SGHVS and FQNEAQ.

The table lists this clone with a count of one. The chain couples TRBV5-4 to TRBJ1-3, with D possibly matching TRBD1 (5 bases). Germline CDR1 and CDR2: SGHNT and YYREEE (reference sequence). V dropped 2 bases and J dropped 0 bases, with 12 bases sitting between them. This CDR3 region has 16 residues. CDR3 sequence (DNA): TGTGCCAGCAGCTTAGACGTCAGGGCCTCTGGAAACACCATATATTTT. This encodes CASSLDVRASGNTIYF. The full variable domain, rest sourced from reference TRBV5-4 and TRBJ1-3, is ETGVTQSPTHLIKTRGQQVTLRCSSQSGHNTVSWYQQALGQGPQFIFQYYREEENGRGNFPPRFSGLQFPNYSSELNVNALELDDSALYLCASSLDVRASGNTIYFGEGSWLTVV.

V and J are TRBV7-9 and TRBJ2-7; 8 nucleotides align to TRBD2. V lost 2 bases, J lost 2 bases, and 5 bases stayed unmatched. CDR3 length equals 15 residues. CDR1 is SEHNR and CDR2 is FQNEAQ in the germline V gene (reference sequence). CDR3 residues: CASSLKGLATYEQYF. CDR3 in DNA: TGTGCCAGCAGCTTAAAAGGACTAGCCACCTACGAGCAGTACTTC.

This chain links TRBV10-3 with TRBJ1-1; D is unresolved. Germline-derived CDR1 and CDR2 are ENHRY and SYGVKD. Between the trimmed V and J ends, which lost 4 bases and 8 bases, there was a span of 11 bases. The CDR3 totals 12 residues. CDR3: CAISGSGVEAFF. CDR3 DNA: TGTGCCATCAGTGGATCGGGAGTCGAAGCTTTCTTT.